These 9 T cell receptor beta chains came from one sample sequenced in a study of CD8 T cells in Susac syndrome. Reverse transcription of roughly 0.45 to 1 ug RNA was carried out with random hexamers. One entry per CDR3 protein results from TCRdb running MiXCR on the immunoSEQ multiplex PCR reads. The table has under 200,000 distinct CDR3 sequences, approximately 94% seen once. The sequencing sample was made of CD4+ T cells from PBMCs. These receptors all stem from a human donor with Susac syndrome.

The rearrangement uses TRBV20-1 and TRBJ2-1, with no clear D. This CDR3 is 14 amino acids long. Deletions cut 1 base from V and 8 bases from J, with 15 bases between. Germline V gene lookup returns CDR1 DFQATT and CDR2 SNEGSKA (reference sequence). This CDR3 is CSARAQTLGHEQFF. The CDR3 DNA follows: TGCAGTGCTAGAGCTCAGACCTTGGGCCATGAGCAGTTCTTC.

CDR3 coding DNA: TGCGCCAGCAGCCAGGGACAGGCCGCTCTCTATGGCTACACCTTC. Translating it yields CASSQGQAALYGYTF. The V gene is TRBV4-1, the J gene TRBJ1-2, with 8 bases fitting TRBD1. The CDR3 is 15 residues long. CDR1 MGHRA and CDR2 YSYEKL come from the germline V gene. V lost 3 bases, J lost 4 bases, and 7 bases stayed unmatched.

CDR3 in amino acids: CASSYSPGTGSEQYF. The CDR3, as DNA: TGTGCCAGCAGTTACTCCCCCGGGACAGGGTCCGAGCAGTACTTC. This chain joins TRBV6-5 and TRBJ2-7; 9 positions agree with TRBD1. Per germline, CDR1 MNHEY and CDR2 SVGAGI. The J segment lost 6 bases and the V segment lost 0 bases, leaving 6 bases of the junction unmatched. The CDR3 spans 15 residues.

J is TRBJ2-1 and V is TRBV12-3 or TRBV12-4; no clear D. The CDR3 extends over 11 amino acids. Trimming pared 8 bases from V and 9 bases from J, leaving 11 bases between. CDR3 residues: CASLGYTEQFF. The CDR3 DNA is TGTGCCAGCTTAGGGTATACTGAGCAGTTCTTC.

In DNA, the CDR3 is TGCGCCAGCAGCTTGGCTTCGGGGGATGGCTACACCTTC. Its protein is CASSLASGDGYTF. This sequence joins TRBV5-1 and TRBJ1-2; TRBD1 might be the D (5 bases). Deletions cut 0 bases from V and 6 bases from J, with 9 bases between. CDR3 length: 13 residues. From germline, CDR1 is SGHRS and CDR2 YFSETQ.

Here the CDR3 DNA reads TGTGCCAGCAGCCTCGGGACAGGGTCAGATACGCAGTATTTT. Translating it yields CASSLGTGSDTQYF. The V call is TRBV3-1, the J call TRBJ2-3, with 9 bases identical to TRBD1. Germline CDR1 LGHDT, CDR2 YNNKEL (reference sequence). After removal of 4 bases from V and 4 bases from J, the junction contained 3 bases not matched to a gene. This CDR3 is built from 14 residues.

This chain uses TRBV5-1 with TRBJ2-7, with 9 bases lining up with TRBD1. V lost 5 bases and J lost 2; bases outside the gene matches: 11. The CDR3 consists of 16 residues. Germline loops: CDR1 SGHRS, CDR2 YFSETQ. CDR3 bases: TGCGCCAGCAGTCGCGCCGGGACAGGGCAAACCTACGAGCAGTACTTC. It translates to CASSRAGTGQTYEQYF.

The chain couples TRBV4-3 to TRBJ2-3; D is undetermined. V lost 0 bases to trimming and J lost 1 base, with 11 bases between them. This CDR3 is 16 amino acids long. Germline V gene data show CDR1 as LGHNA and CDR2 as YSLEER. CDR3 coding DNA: TGCGCCAGCAGCCAAGATGCTTCAAGACGCACAGATACGCAGTATTTT. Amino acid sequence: CASSQDASRRTDTQYF.

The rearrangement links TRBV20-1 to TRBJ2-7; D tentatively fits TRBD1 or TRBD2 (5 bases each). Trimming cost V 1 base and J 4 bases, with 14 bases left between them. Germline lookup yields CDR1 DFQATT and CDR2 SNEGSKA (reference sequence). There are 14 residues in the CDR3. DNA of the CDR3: TGCAGTGCTAGAGCCTCGGGACGGTCTTACGAGCAGTACTTC. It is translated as CSARASGRSYEQYF.